This T cell receptor beta chain comes out of a study of T cell responses to AZD1222 COVID-19 vaccine. Overall study results and limits: The study reported that nearly half of spike-specific TCRs target unmutated variant regions. Only 5 or 6 individuals given AZD1222 were seropositive at baseline. It was only after the peak T cell response that any repertoires were sampled.

The repertoire was sequenced with immunoSEQ multiplex PCR; TCRdb's copy has only in-frame clones and lacks some. The sample shows nearly 110,000 clones, roughly 90% of them seen only once. About this clone: Its antigen is unidentified.

The sequenced sample was peripheral blood, obtained on day 0 of AZD1222 vaccination. The sequence came from an adult in good health.

The CDR3 reads CASTSSGSSYNEQFF. The CDR3 coding sequence is TGCGCCAGCACCTCTAGCGGGAGCTCCTACAATGAGCAGTTCTTC. This rearrangement joins TRBV4-1 to TRBJ2-1; 10 nucleotides agree with TRBD2. Trimming took 7 bases from V and 0 from J; bases not matched to a gene: 3. This CDR3 is built from 15 residues. The germline V gene encodes CDR1 MGHRA and CDR2 YSYEKL.